Listed here are 7 T cell receptor beta chains from one sample, sequenced in a study of vaccination and CD4 T cells after COVID-19. An Oncomine TCR Beta short-read assay was used to sequence the DNA from cultured CD4+ T cells. MiXCR, run by TCRdb on the PCR reads, gives a single entry per CDR3 protein. The sample includes roughly 14,000 distinct CDR3 sequences, around 55% seen only once; the top ten take roughly 17%. Their antigen targets remain unknown. Stated treatment: approximately 9-day PBMC culture with coronavirus spike peptide pools or control peptides (ViraFEST assay). The sample was CD4+ T cells from blood, cultured in vitro. The origin of the receptors is a human donor who had recovered from COVID-19.

The V and J genes are TRBV12-3 or TRBV12-4 and TRBJ2-1, with D tentatively TRBD2 (5 bases). The CDR3 length is 14 residues. V was cut by 6 bases and J by 2 bases, with 11 bases left in between. CDR3 loop: CASRRAETYNEQFF. The DNA of the CDR3 is TGTGCCAGCAGGAGAGCGGAAACCTACAATGAGCAGTTCTTC.

The chain is built from TRBV5-6 and TRBJ1-1, with a possible D match to TRBD1 (5 bases). This CDR3 contains 14 residues. CDR1 and CDR2 (germline): SGHDT, YYEEEE. V lost 0 bases, J lost 4 bases, and 10 bases lay in between. The CDR3: CASSLGWGGTEAFF. The DNA for the CDR3 is TGTGCCAGCAGCTTGGGGTGGGGCGGCACTGAAGCTTTCTTT.

J is TRBJ1-2 and V is TRBV5-4, with D unclear. CDR3 size: 13 residues. CDR1 and CDR2 from the germline V gene are SGHNT and YYREEE (reference sequence). Deletions cut 0 bases from V and 8 bases from J, with 11 bases between. The CDR3 DNA follows: TGTGCCAGCAGCTTGGCCGGGGTTAAAGGCTACACCTTC. Translated: CASSLAGVKGYTF. The whole variable domain, remainder taken from reference TRBV5-4 and TRBJ1-2, is ETGVTQSPTHLIKTRGQQVTLRCSSQSGHNTVSWYQQALGQGPQFIFQYYREEENGRGNFPPRFSGLQFPNYSSELNVNALELDDSALYLCASSLAGVKGYTFGSGTRLTVV.

V gene TRBV7-3 combines with J gene TRBJ2-1; no clear D gene. V lost 4 bases and J 5 bases, leaving 9 bases between the germline ends. The CDR3 contains 13 residues. Germline assignment: CDR1 SGHTA and CDR2 FQGTGA. The CDR3 sequence: CASSSTVDNEQFF. CDR3 DNA sequence: TGTGCCAGCAGCTCGACCGTGGACAATGAGCAGTTCTTC.

The chain couples TRBV24-1 to TRBJ2-1; 9 positions match TRBD2. The CDR3 is made up of 13 amino acids. Germline CDR1 reads KGHDR; CDR2 reads SFDVKD. The junction had 3 bases not matched to a gene; V was cut back by 3 bases and J by 10 bases. The CDR3 coding sequence is TGTGCCACCAGTGATGTAGCGGGAGACGAGCAGTTCTTC. It specifies CATSDVAGDEQFF.

The chain recombines TRBV20-1 with TRBJ1-3, with 9 bases lining up with TRBD1. The CDR3 loop spans 13 amino acids. V was pared by 8 bases and J by 2 bases, with 4 bases of the junction left unmatched. Germline V gives CDR1 DFQATT, CDR2 SNEGSKA (reference sequence). DNA for the CDR3: TGCAGTACGTGGACAGGGGCTGGAAACACCATATATTTT. Translation gives CSTWTGAGNTIYF.

The chain joins TRBV20-1 to TRBJ2-5, with 8 bases fitting TRBD1. Germline-derived CDR1 and CDR2 are DFQATT and SNEGSKA (reference sequence). Trimming removed 6 bases from V and 5 bases from J; junction bases left unmatched: 11. This CDR3 contains 14 residues. CDR3 coding DNA: TGCAGTGCCGAAGACAGGGGAGGTGGGGAGACCCAGTACTTC. Translation gives CSAEDRGGGETQYF.